This TCR beta chain was sequenced during a study of Tregs in tolerant kidney transplant recipients. Sequencing used immunoSEQ multiplex PCR; TCRdb keeps in-frame clones, though not all of them. The sample carries approximately 65,000 clones, roughly 89% recorded once. The sequenced sample was CD4+ T cells from blood. The source is a human donor in good health.

The CDR3, as DNA: TGTGCCAGCCCTAGGACTAGCGATAAGACAGATACGCAGTATTTT. It specifies CASPRTSDKTDTQYF. The rearrangement uses TRBV21-1 and TRBJ2-3; the DNA was not used to check the table's D call, TRBD2. TRBV21-1 corresponds to a pseudogene. CDR3 length equals 15 residues.